Listed here are 10 T cell receptor beta chains from one sample, sequenced in a study of CD8 T cells in Susac syndrome. After extraction with the RNeasy kit, about 0.5 to 1 ug of the RNA was reverse transcribed using random hexamers. TCRdb called the immunoSEQ multiplex PCR reads again in MiXCR, with one record for every CDR3 protein. The sample yields 65,000 to 75,000 distinct CDR3 sequences, 95% seen once. Sequencing input: CD8+ T cells from PBMCs. The source of these receptors is a human donor in good health.

This rearrangement joins TRBV25-1 to TRBJ2-7; the D is unclear. The V end was cut by 6 bases, the J end by 0 bases, with 3 bases between. Germline assignment: CDR1 MGHDK and CDR2 SYGVNS. This CDR3 region has 11 residues. The CDR3 coding sequence is TGTGCCAGCAGGGCCTCCTACGAGCAGTACTTC. Protein: CASRASYEQYF.

V and J are TRBV15 and TRBJ2-2; 7 positions agree with TRBD1. V lost 0 bases to trimming and J lost 0 bases; unmatched junction nucleotides: 4. Germline V gene data show CDR1 as LNHNV and CDR2 as YYDKDF (reference sequence). The CDR3 loop spans 17 amino acids. In nucleotides, the CDR3 is TGTGCCACCAGCAGAGATCTGGGGACAGCGAACACCGGGGAGCTGTTTTTT. This codes for CATSRDLGTANTGELFF.

This clonotype has a handful of counts. This sequence joins TRBV12-3 or TRBV12-4 and TRBJ2-5; no clear D gene. CDR3 length equals 12 residues. Between the trimmed V and J ends, which lost 1 base and 4 bases, there was a span of 4 bases. The CDR3 reads CASSLEGETQYF. CDR3 DNA sequence: TGTGCCAGCAGTTTAGAAGGAGAGACCCAGTACTTC.

In this sample, this clonotype turned up once. The chain links TRBV4-3 to TRBJ1-4; D not certain. V dropped 0 bases and J dropped 5 bases, with 7 bases sitting between them. Looked up from germline, CDR1 is LGHNA and CDR2 is YSLEER. The CDR3 has 14 residues. DNA for the CDR3: TGCGCCAGCAGCCAAGATAAGCGGAATGAAAAACTGTTTTTT. Amino acid sequence: CASSQDKRNEKLFF.

The rearrangement joins TRBV11-1 to TRBJ1-1; D is ambiguous. The germline CDR1 and CDR2 sequences are SGHAT and FQDESV (reference sequence). The CDR3 is 14 amino acids. V lost 3 bases and J 5 bases, leaving 13 bases between the germline ends. CDR3 sequence reads: CASSFVAPWTEAFF. CDR3 bases: TGTGCCAGCAGCTTTGTGGCACCTTGGACTGAAGCTTTCTTT.

The J gene is TRBJ2-1, the V gene TRBV2, with 10 bases that match TRBD2. V shed 3 bases and J 1 base; nucleotides not matched to a gene: 3. Germline V lookup: CDR1 SNHLY, CDR2 FYNNEI. The CDR3 contains 16 residues. CDR3 in DNA: TGTGCCAGCAGTGACGTAGCGGGGGGTTCCTACAATGAGCAGTTCTTC. Amino acid sequence: CASSDVAGGSYNEQFF.

The chain combines TRBV10-3 with TRBJ2-6, with D maybe TRBD1 (6 bases). V lost 1 base, J lost 0 bases, and 13 bases lay in between. The length of the CDR3 is 18 residues. The germline V gene encodes CDR1 ENHRY and CDR2 SYGVKD. This chain's CDR3 is CAISEWGTGSSGANVLTF. In DNA form, the CDR3 reads TGTGCCATCAGTGAGTGGGGTACAGGGAGCTCTGGGGCCAACGTCCTGACTTTC.

The CDR3 DNA follows: TGTGCTAGTGGTTCCGGAGGGGGGACCGGGGAGCTGTTTTTT. Residues: CASGSGGGTGELFF. The chain is built from TRBV12-5 and TRBJ2-2; D tentatively reads TRBD1 or TRBD2 (6 bases each). CDR1 LGHNT and CDR2 FRNRAP come from the germline V gene. The CDR3 is 14 residues long. V was pared by 4 bases and J by 5 bases, with 11 bases between.

The rearrangement uses TRBV9 and TRBJ2-7; tentatively, D is TRBD1 (5 bases). This CDR3 is 13 amino acids long. The V end was cut by 0 bases, the J end by 6 bases, with 10 bases between. Per the germline V gene, CDR1 is SGDLS and CDR2 is YYNGEE. The CDR3 spells CASSVEGRAEQYF. The CDR3 region has the DNA TGTGCCAGCAGCGTAGAGGGCAGGGCCGAGCAGTACTTC.

This sequence joins TRBV27 and TRBJ2-7; 8 nucleotides align to TRBD1. J gave up 5 bases and V 2 bases, and 8 bases lay outside the gene matches. The V gene's germline CDR1 is MNHEY and CDR2 SMNVEV (reference sequence). The CDR3 spans 15 residues. CDR3 amino acids: CASSLTTGVLHEQYF. The CDR3 coding sequence is TGTGCCAGCAGTTTAACGACAGGGGTTCTCCACGAGCAGTACTTC.